The TCR beta chain described here comes from a study of blood T cell repertoires in COVID-19. Across the study: Material from acute and convalescent COVID-19 was sourced from the United States, Italy and Spain.

The protocol was immunoSEQ multiplex PCR, while the TCRdb copy is restricted to in-frame clones and leaves out a portion. Among 70,000 to 95,000 clones listed, just over 85% were seen once. V was trimmed by 5 bases and J by 9 bases, leaving 14 bases between them. The CDR3 is 13 residues long. Germline V CDR1 and CDR2: SSHAT, FNYEAQ (reference sequence). The receptor was isolated from a woman in her seventies with acute or convalescent COVID-19. The sample comprised peripheral blood. The V and J genes are TRBV7-7 and TRBJ2-1; no definite D call. The CDR3 here is CASSRDRGSEQFF. The CDR3 DNA sequence: TGTGCCAGCAGCCGTGACCGAGGAAGTGAGCAGTTCTTC. The whole variable domain, filled in from reference TRBV7-7 and TRBJ2-1, reads GAGVSQSPRYKVTKRGQDVTLRCDPISSHATLYWYQQALGQGPEFLTYFNYEAQPDKSGLPSDRFSAERPEGSISTLTIQRTEQRDSAMYRCASSRDRGSEQFFGPGTRLTVL.